This is a list of T cell receptor beta chains from one sample in a study of chemoradiotherapy in HPV16-positive cancers. This table comes from immunoSEQ multiplex PCR, and its TCRdb copy is limited to in-frame clones, with some not included. The table lists some 5,400 clones, about 91% of them singletons. The source was tumor tissue, collected from a patient who underwent chemoradiotherapy. The origin of the receptors is a human donor with HPV-associated anogenital cancer. CDR3s include the opening cysteine and the closing phenylalanine or tryptophan. A D gene is named only where the DNA matches it firmly. Clone sizes are given selectively: once, few, many, or a class where the clone is expanded.

clone size	J gene	D gene	V gene	CDR3 protein	CDR3 DNA
.	TRBJ1-5	TRBD1	TRBV29-1	CSVMGQGQPQHF	TGCAGCGTTATGGGACAGGGTCAGCCCCAGCATTTT
.	TRBJ2-1	.	TRBV7-9	CASSLITLAEQFF	TGTGCCAGCAGCCTAATTACCCTAGCGGAGCAGTTCTTC
.	TRBJ2-7	.	TRBV13	CASSSRGRGNFYEQYF	TGTGCCAGCAGCTCCCGGGGTCGTGGGAATTTCTACGAGCAGTACTTC
.	TRBJ1-6	TRBD1	TRBV5-1	CASSGTGDSPLHF	TGCGCCAGCAGCGGTACAGGGGACTCACCCCTCCACTTT
once	TRBJ2-3	TRBD2	TRBV19	CASSTLTSGGPTDTQYF	TGTGCCAGTAGTACCTTAACTAGCGGGGGGCCCACAGATACGCAGTATTTT
.	TRBJ2-1	.	TRBV10-1	CASLFRGLGNNEQFF	TGCGCCAGCCTTTTCCGCGGGCTTGGAAACAATGAGCAGTTCTTC
.	TRBJ2-2	.	TRBV28	CASSLGLQRNTGELFF	TGTGCCAGCAGTTTGGGATTGCAGCGGAACACCGGGGAGCTGTTTTTT
.	TRBJ1-3	TRBD1	TRBV28	CASSFRTGDLSGNTIYF	TGTGCCAGCAGTTTCCGAACAGGGGATCTCTCTGGAAACACCATATATTTT
.	TRBJ2-1	.	TRBV7-2	CASSSSRVGADNEQFF	TGTGCCAGCAGCTCGAGTAGGGTGGGGGCGGACAATGAGCAGTTCTTC
.	TRBJ2-1	TRBD1	TRBV7-9	CASSLPSGGAFWGNEQFF	TGTGCCAGCAGCTTACCTTCAGGGGGCGCTTTCTGGGGCAATGAGCAGTTCTTC
.	TRBJ2-1	TRBD2	TRBV6-4	CASSPEETSGMFQFF	TGTGCCAGCAGCCCGGAGGAGACTAGCGGGATGTTCCAGTTCTTC
.	TRBJ2-1	.	TRBV12-5	CASATGTPRNEQFF	TGTGCTAGTGCTACCGGGACCCCACGGAATGAGCAGTTCTTC
.	TRBJ2-7	TRBD1	TRBV19	CASSITGTGGNEQYF	TGTGCCAGTAGTATCACCGGGACAGGGGGTAACGAGCAGTACTTC
.	TRBJ2-3	TRBD2	TRBV5-1	CASSLALSGRALGTDTQYF	TGCGCCAGCAGCTTGGCCTTGAGCGGGAGGGCCCTCGGTACAGATACGCAGTATTTT
few	TRBJ2-1	.	TRBV5-1	CASSRSPRSEQFF	TGCGCCAGCAGCCGTTCCCCTAGAAGTGAGCAGTTCTTC
.	TRBJ2-3	TRBD2	TRBV9	CASSVATSGGTQYF	TGTGCCAGCAGCGTAGCTACTAGCGGGGGGACGCAGTATTTT
.	TRBJ2-3	TRBD2	TRBV4-2	CASSQDRSGSPDTQYF	TGTGCCAGCAGCCAAGATCGCAGCGGGAGCCCAGATACGCAGTATTTT
.	TRBJ2-7	TRBD1	TRBV19	CASSIEGQGNYEQYF	TGTGCCAGTAGTATAGAGGGACAGGGGAACTACGAGCAGTACTTC
.	TRBJ1-1	.	TRBV4-3	CASSQVPGLIAEAFF	TGCGCCAGCAGCCAAGTGCCGGGTTTGATCGCTGAAGCTTTCTTT
.	TRBJ2-2	.	TRBV2	CASSEQGPGELFF	TGTGCCAGCAGTGAACAGGGGCCCGGGGAGCTGTTTTTT
.	TRBJ1-1	.	TRBV19	CASSPSISNTEAFF	TGTGCCAGTAGTCCCTCAATATCGAACACTGAAGCTTTCTTT
.	TRBJ1-6	TRBD1	TRBV6-5	CASSKGQGHSPLHF	TGTGCCAGCAGCAAAGGACAGGGCCATTCACCCCTCCACTTT
.	TRBJ1-5	TRBD1	TRBV10-3	CAISGQGNQPQHF	TGTGCCATCTCGGGACAGGGGAATCAGCCCCAGCATTTT
.	TRBJ1-1	.	TRBV23-1	CASILPGHMNTEAFF	TGCGCCAGCATCCTACCAGGACACATGAACACTGAAGCTTTCTTT
.	TRBJ1-5	.	TRBV28	CASRPGINQPQHF	TGTGCCAGCAGGCCGGGGATCAATCAGCCCCAGCATTTT
.	TRBJ2-7	TRBD1	TRBV7-8	CASSLVGQAKYEQYF	TGTGCCAGCAGCTTAGTCGGACAGGCGAAATACGAGCAGTACTTC
once	TRBJ2-1	TRBD1	TRBV27	CASSLGTGAYNEQFF	TGTGCCAGCAGTCTCGGGACAGGGGCCTACAATGAGCAGTTCTTC
.	TRBJ2-7	.	TRBV6-1	CASSESSGGNYEQYF	TGTGCCAGCAGTGAATCGTCAGGGGGGAACTACGAGCAGTACTTC
few	TRBJ1-6	.	TRBV4-1	CASSQWGGAGDNSPLHF	TGCGCCAGCAGCCAGTGGGGGGGCGCAGGTGATAATTCACCCCTCCACTTT
few	TRBJ1-1	.	TRBV4-2	CASSQDPGVGNTEAFF	TGTGCCAGCAGCCAAGACCCAGGGGTGGGGAACACTGAAGCTTTCTTT
few	TRBJ1-5	.	TRBV15	CATSETGNQPQHF	TGTGCCACCAGCGAGACAGGTAATCAGCCCCAGCATTTT
.	TRBJ1-1	.	TRBV5-4	CASSSRDTYTEAFF	TGTGCCAGCAGCTCCCGGGACACTTACACTGAAGCTTTCTTT
.	TRBJ2-6	TRBD1	TRBV5-6	CASSQNPRTGVGANVLTF	TGTGCCAGCAGCCAGAATCCACGGACAGGGGTTGGGGCCAACGTCCTGACTTTC
.	TRBJ2-7	TRBD1	TRBV7-2	CASSRDSAYEQYF	TGTGCCAGCAGCAGGGACAGCGCCTACGAGCAGTACTTC
.	TRBJ2-1	TRBD2	TRBV27	CASSLSLSGSYNEQFF	TGTGCCAGCAGTTTATCGCTTAGCGGGAGCTACAATGAGCAGTTCTTC
.	TRBJ1-5	.	TRBV19	CASRRGPSQPQHF	TGTGCCAGTAGACGGGGGCCGAGCCAGCCCCAGCATTTT
.	TRBJ2-7	.	TRBV7-9	CASSPNTAPYEQYF	TGTGCCAGCAGCCCCAATACAGCTCCCTACGAGCAGTACTTC
.	TRBJ2-7	TRBD2	TRBV7-2	CASSTRLAGRFEQYF	TGTGCCAGCAGCACCCGACTAGCGGGACGTTTCGAGCAGTACTTC
.	TRBJ2-7	TRBD1	TRBV10-3	CAISDRKGTGASYEQYF	TGTGCCATCAGTGATAGGAAAGGGACAGGGGCCTCCTACGAGCAGTACTTC
few	TRBJ2-7	TRBD2	TRBV11-2	CASSPLEGSGGISYEQYF	TGTGCCAGCAGCCCTCTTGAGGGTAGCGGGGGGATCTCCTACGAGCAGTACTTC
.	TRBJ1-2	TRBD1	TRBV7-9	CASSQGLGQGGNGYTF	TGTGCCAGCAGCCAAGGCTTGGGACAGGGAGGAAATGGCTACACCTTC
.	TRBJ1-1	TRBD1	TRBV6-6	CASSPRQGSTEAFF	TGTGCCAGCAGTCCTAGACAGGGGAGCACTGAAGCTTTCTTT
.	TRBJ2-1	.	TRBV5-1	CASTVAGLGEQFF	TGCGCCAGCACGGTAGCAGGGCTTGGTGAGCAGTTCTTC
.	TRBJ2-3	.	TRBV6-6	CASTKVLGTDTQYF	TGTGCCAGCACCAAAGTCCTGGGAACAGATACGCAGTATTTT
.	TRBJ2-1	.	TRBV27	CASSYPDNEQFF	TGTGCCAGCAGTTATCCAGACAATGAGCAGTTCTTC
.	TRBJ1-2	TRBD1	TRBV28	CASSLFTGGLHGYTF	TGTGCCAGCAGTTTATTTACAGGGGGCCTTCATGGCTACACCTTC
.	TRBJ1-1	.	TRBV30	CAWRWGLLNTEAFF	TGTGCCTGGAGGTGGGGACTCCTCAACACTGAAGCTTTCTTT
.	TRBJ1-1	.	TRBV7-2	CASSFTGTRAVTEAFF	TGTGCCAGCAGCTTCACCGGGACAAGGGCGGTAACTGAAGCTTTCTTT
.	TRBJ2-4	.	TRBV5-4	CASSSRTGNIQYF	TGTGCCAGCAGCTCGAGGACGGGGAACATTCAGTACTTC
.	TRBJ2-3	TRBD2	TRBV7-2	CASSSGLAGGTDTQYF	TGTGCCAGCAGCTCCGGACTAGCGGGAGGCACAGATACGCAGTATTTT
once	TRBJ2-1	TRBD1	TRBV6-5	CASGPGGVNEQFF	TGTGCCAGCGGTCCAGGGGGTGTCAATGAGCAGTTCTTC
.	TRBJ2-1	.	TRBV7-2	CASSLQALTIIPNEQFF	TGTGCCAGCAGCCTACAGGCCCTAACGATAATCCCCAATGAGCAGTTCTTC
.	TRBJ2-3	.	TRBV7-7	CASSLSGITDTQYF	TGTGCCAGCAGCTTAAGCGGAATCACAGATACGCAGTATTTT
.	TRBJ1-1	.	TRBV7-9	CASSFGPNTEAFF	TGTGCCAGCAGCTTCGGTCCAAACACTGAAGCTTTCTTT
.	TRBJ2-3	TRBD2	TRBV11-2	CASSLRLAGATQYF	TGTGCCAGCAGCTTGCGACTAGCGGGAGCGACGCAGTATTTT